This T cell receptor (beta chain) was identified during a study of cytomegalovirus exposure and HLA in healthy donors. Trimming removed 4 bases from V and 3 bases from J, with 17 bases in between. This CDR3 is 15 amino acids long. Germline V gene lookup returns CDR1 SGHRS and CDR2 YFSETQ. Use of 60 Vbeta and 13 Jbeta primers characterized the PCR. Profiling relied on immunoSEQ multiplex PCR, and the TCRdb table lists in-frame clones only, not all of them. The data hold some 87,000 clones, with 65% to 85% observed a single time. This clone was picked up a small number of times. This sequence joins TRBV5-1 and TRBJ2-7, with D possibly TRBD1 on 6 matching bases. This TCR was recovered from a man younger than 45 in good health and CMV-seronegative. The specimen sequenced was PBMCs. The CDR3 nucleotides are TGCGCCAGCAGCCCATTGACAGGCTCGGACTACGAGCAGTACTTC. This sequence encodes CASSPLTGSDYEQYF.